The rows below give T cell receptor beta chains drawn from one sample of a study of CD8 T cells in Susac syndrome. TCRdb reprocessed the immunoSEQ multiplex PCR reads with MiXCR, giving one entry per CDR3 protein. The repertoire has about 94,000 distinct CDR3 sequences, around 94% of them found once; the top ten carry around 0.33%. Input material: CD4+ T cells from PBMCs. These receptors were obtained from a human donor with Susac syndrome. CDR3s include the opening cysteine and the closing phenylalanine or tryptophan. The D gene is left open where the match is weak. Not every row has a clone size; where given, it reads once, few, many or a size class.

>TRBV12-3/TRBV12-4|-|TRBD2|TRBJ2-1
CASSLVGGGAGEQFF
TGTGCCAGCAGTTTAGTAGGCGGGGGGGCCGGTGAGCAGTTCTTC
>TRBV19|-|TRBD2|TRBJ2-4
CATRLAGARIQYF
TGTGCCACCCGACTAGCGGGGGCCCGTATTCAGTACTTC
>TRBV20-1|-|-|TRBJ1-1
CSAKQALNTEAFF
TGCAGTGCTAAACAGGCCCTAAACACTGAAGCTTTCTTT
>TRBV2|-|-|TRBJ2-1
CASSGGVNSFF
TGTGCCAGCAGTGGGGGGGTTAATTCGTTCTTC
>TRBV29-1|-|-|TRBJ1-3
CSVGGAGGGGNTIYF
TGCAGCGTTGGAGGGGCCGGGGGCGGAGGAAACACCATATATTTT
>TRBV29-1|-|-|TRBJ1-6
CSVQTTGGNSPLHF
TGCAGCGTCCAGACGACAGGTGGAAATTCACCCCTCCACTTT
>TRBV6-2/TRBV6-3|-|-|TRBJ1-2
CASRSKRQLYGYTF
TGTGCCAGCAGATCAAAGAGGCAGCTCTATGGCTACACCTTC
>TRBV20-1|-|TRBD1|TRBJ1-6
CSAQGENNSPLHF
TGCAGTGCCCAGGGGGAGAACAATTCACCCCTCCACTTT
>TRBV18|-|-|TRBJ1-6
CASSPQDNSPLHF
TGTGCCAGCTCACCACAGGACAATTCACCCCTCCACTTT
>TRBV7-9|once|-|TRBJ2-5
CASSPGIYQETQYF
TGTGCCAGCAGCCCCGGGATATATCAAGAGACCCAGTACTTC
>TRBV20-1|-|TRBD1|TRBJ1-4
CSARTIRGLDEKLFF
TGCAGTGCTAGGACAATCAGGGGGTTAGATGAAAAACTGTTTTTT
>TRBV20-1|-|-|TRBJ2-1
CSAGPGKRYNEQFF
TGCAGTGCTGGCCCAGGGAAACGGTACAATGAGCAGTTCTTC
>TRBV14|-|TRBD1|TRBJ2-7
CASSHSGTGTYEQYF
TGTGCCAGCAGCCACTCCGGGACAGGGACTTACGAGCAGTACTTC
>TRBV5-1|-|TRBD2|TRBJ2-3
CASKGLAGTDTQYF
TGCGCCAGCAAGGGACTAGCGGGCACAGATACGCAGTATTTT
>TRBV11-2|few|-|TRBJ2-5
CASREGETQYF
TGTGCCAGCCGCGAGGGGGAGACCCAGTACTTC
>TRBV7-9|-|-|TRBJ2-7
CASSLEYGAYEQYF
TGTGCCAGCAGCTTAGAGTACGGTGCGTACGAGCAGTACTTC
>TRBV11-2|few|-|TRBJ2-5
CASSSRGTSETQYF
TGTGCCAGCAGCTCCCGTGGTACTTCCGAGACCCAGTACTTC
>TRBV6-5|-|-|TRBJ1-2
CASSYSPADYGYTF
TGTGCCAGCAGTTACTCACCCGCGGATTATGGCTACACCTTC
>TRBV3-1|-|-|TRBJ2-5
CASSTRDWGQTQYF
TGTGCCAGCAGCACCCGGGACTGGGGGCAGACCCAGTACTTC
>TRBV27|-|-|TRBJ2-7
CASSFWGYEQYF
TGTGCCAGCAGTTTCTGGGGTTACGAGCAGTACTTC
>TRBV29-1|-|TRBD1|TRBJ2-4
CSVEAGRGLNIQYF
TGCAGCGTTGAAGCTGGCAGGGGGCTGAACATTCAGTACTTC
>TRBV7-2|-|-|TRBJ2-7
CASSGNQGYEQYF
TGTGCCAGCAGCGGTAACCAGGGCTACGAGCAGTACTTC
>TRBV18|-|-|TRBJ2-3
CASSPPLVQRGTQYF
TGTGCCAGCTCACCACCTCTAGTGCAACGGGGTACGCAGTATTTT
>TRBV30|-|-|TRBJ2-1
CALTGTNFNEQFF
TGTGCGTTGACAGGAACCAACTTTAATGAGCAGTTCTTC
>TRBV20-1|-|TRBD1|TRBJ2-7
CSAHSGTGPTYEQYF
TGCAGTGCCCACTCCGGGACAGGGCCCACCTACGAGCAGTACTTC
>TRBV20-1|-|TRBD2|TRBJ2-3
CSALPPSGGKQDTQYF
TGCAGTGCGCTACCTCCCAGCGGGGGGAAACAAGATACGCAGTATTTT
>TRBV20-1|-|TRBD2|TRBJ2-1
CSASGGASYNEQFF
TGCAGTGCTAGCGGGGGGGCCTCCTACAATGAGCAGTTCTTC
>TRBV2|-|-|TRBJ2-7
CASSASGSYEQYF
TGTGCCAGCAGTGCGTCAGGTTCCTACGAGCAGTACTTC
>TRBV2|-|-|TRBJ1-1
CASGKSFMNTEAFF
TGTGCCAGCGGTAAAAGTTTTATGAACACTGAAGCTTTCTTT
>TRBV10-3|-|-|TRBJ1-1
CAIRGPRTEAFF
TGTGCCATCAGAGGGCCCAGGACTGAAGCTTTCTTT
>TRBV5-4|-|TRBD1|TRBJ2-5
CASSRVGTGQETQYF
TGTGCCAGCAGCCGGGTTGGGACAGGGCAAGAGACCCAGTACTTC
>TRBV28|-|TRBD1|TRBJ2-7
CASSLTRGLPSEQYF
TGTGCCAGCAGTTTAACCAGGGGGCTCCCCAGCGAGCAGTACTTC
>TRBV6-5|-|-|TRBJ1-1
CASSYSAGTEAFF
TGTGCCAGCAGTTACTCGGCGGGGACTGAAGCTTTCTTT
>TRBV4-1|-|TRBD1|TRBJ1-6
CASSPAFEGTGDSPLHF
TGCGCCAGCAGCCCCGCCTTTGAAGGGACAGGGGATTCACCCCTCCACTTT
>TRBV19|-|-|TRBJ1-2
CASSMNAGNYGYTF
TGTGCCAGTAGTATGAACGCAGGGAACTATGGCTACACCTTC
>TRBV19|-|-|TRBJ1-5
CASQTGGSNQPQHF
TGTGCCAGTCAGACAGGTGGCAGCAATCAGCCCCAGCATTTT
>TRBV9|-|-|TRBJ2-6
CASSVAVSGANVLTF
TGTGCCAGCAGCGTAGCCGTCTCTGGGGCCAACGTCCTGACTTTC
>TRBV5-1|-|TRBD2|TRBJ2-1
CASSGGTSSYNEQFF
TGCGCCAGCAGCGGCGGGACTAGCTCCTACAATGAGCAGTTCTTC
>TRBV7-9|-|TRBD1|TRBJ2-7
CASSFRTGTSYEQYF
TGTGCCAGCAGCTTTCGGACAGGAACTTCCTACGAGCAGTACTTC